These 28 T cell receptor beta chains originate from one sample sequenced in a study of T cell repertoires in cytomegalovirus infection. TCRdb analysed the reads with MiXCR anew, one entry per CDR3 protein. The sample carries over 450,000 distinct CDR3 sequences, roughly 10% recorded once. The source material was PBMCs. All receptors derive from a human donor in good health (CMV status not recorded). Some clones in this sample may be carry-over from other donors' samples.

The rearrangement links TRBV5-6 to TRBJ2-1, with D tentatively TRBD1 (5 bases). V shed 1 base and J shed 2 bases, with 10 bases lying between them. The germline V gene encodes CDR1 SGHDT and CDR2 YYEEEE. This CDR3 spans 15 amino acids. The CDR3 DNA reads TGTGCCAGCAGCTTGATACCAGGGACCTACAATGAGCAGTTCTTC. It yields the protein CASSLIPGTYNEQFF.

Ten or more counts support this clonotype. The J gene is TRBJ1-1, the V gene TRBV20-1, with D uncertain. In germline, CDR1 is DFQATT, CDR2 SNEGSKA (reference sequence). The CDR3 is 15 amino acids. V was clipped by 1 base and J by 0 bases, with 12 bases between them. The CDR3 nucleotides read TGCAGTGCTAGAGCGACGGGAGAGATGAACACTGAAGCTTTCTTT. This gives the protein CSARATGEMNTEAFF.

In its sample, this clonotype was seen many times. The rearrangement joins TRBV7-6 to TRBJ2-7, with 7 bases fitting TRBD1. Germline CDR1 and CDR2: SGHVS and FNYEAQ. V trimming: 1 base; J trimming: 2 bases; junction bases outside the gene matches: 5. This CDR3 has 15 residues. CDR3 bases: TGTGCCAGCAGCTTAGGGGACAGCTTCACCTACGAGCAGTACTTC. Translating it yields CASSLGDSFTYEQYF.

This clonotype was picked up a small number of times. The chain links TRBV5-1 to TRBJ2-5, with 12 bases fitting TRBD2. Trimming at V came to 0 bases and at J to 5 bases, leaving 8 bases not matched to a gene. Germline-derived CDR1 and CDR2 are SGHRS and YFSETQ. The CDR3 is 17 residues long. In DNA, the CDR3 is TGCGCCAGCAGCTTGGCCTCTAGCGGGAGGGCCTGGGAGACCCAGTACTTC. Protein sequence: CASSLASSGRAWETQYF.

In its sample, this clonotype was seen a few times. The V call is TRBV27, the J call TRBJ1-1; TRBD1 agrees at 9 bases. The J segment lost 1 base and the V segment lost 5 bases, leaving 5 bases of the junction unmatched. Germline V gives CDR1 MNHEY, CDR2 SMNVEV (reference sequence). The CDR3 covers 15 residues. DNA for the CDR3: TGTGCCAGCAGTGCACCGGGACAGGGGAACACTGAAGCTTTCTTT. Translated: CASSAPGQGNTEAFF.

This clonotype was detected a few times. The V gene is TRBV11-2, the J gene TRBJ1-1; no definite D call. This CDR3 region has 13 residues. Trimming left V 7 bases short and J 4 bases short, with 13 bases between. The germline V gene has CDR1 SGHAT and CDR2 FQNNGV. The CDR3 bases are TGTGCCAGCACCGGATGGGGTGGCACTGAAGCTTTCTTT. Protein sequence: CASTGWGGTEAFF. Full variable domain (rest looked up from reference TRBV11-2 and TRBJ1-1): EAGVAQSPRYKIIEKRQSVAFWCNPISGHATLYWYQQILGQGPKLLIQFQNNGVVDDSQLPKDRFSAERLKGVDSTLKIQPAKLEDSAVYLCASTGWGGTEAFFGQGTRLTVV.

This clonotype showed up just a few times. The chain has TRBV20-1 and TRBJ1-5, with unresolved D. The length of the CDR3 is 15 residues. Germline V gene lookup returns CDR1 DFQATT and CDR2 SNEGSKA (reference sequence). V lost 6 bases to trimming and J lost 6 bases, with 21 bases between them. The CDR3 is CSASFSRGSGQPQHF. The CDR3 coding sequence is TGCAGTGCCAGCTTCTCCCGGGGTAGCGGTCAGCCCCAGCATTTT.

This clonotype was counted many times. V usage is TRBV15 and J usage is TRBJ1-5; 7 bases match TRBD1. Germline V gene lookup returns CDR1 LNHNV and CDR2 YYDKDF (reference sequence). The CDR3 loop spans 13 amino acids. Trimming cost V 8 bases and J 2 bases; bases outside gene matches: 3. The DNA for the CDR3 is TGTGCCACCGCCGACAGGGGCAATCAGCCCCAGCATTTT. Translating it yields CATADRGNQPQHF.

The J gene is TRBJ2-3, the V gene TRBV25-1, with 12 positions matching TRBD2. The CDR3 has 16 residues. Germline-derived CDR1 and CDR2 are MGHDK and SYGVNS. J gave up 4 bases and V 5 bases, and 7 bases lay outside the gene matches. In DNA form, the CDR3 reads TGTGCCAGCAGTCCTGCTAGCGGGAGGGTAGCAGATACGCAGTATTTT. Translating it yields CASSPASGRVADTQYF.

This clonotype was seen many times. This chain joins TRBV4-1 and TRBJ2-1; TRBD2 aligns across 13 bases. The germline gives CDR1 MGHRA, CDR2 YSYEKL. The CDR3 is made up of 17 amino acids. J lost 7 bases, V lost 4 bases, and 10 bases had no gene match. CDR3 in DNA: TGCGCCAGCAGCCGCACCGACGGGACTAGCGGGAAAAATGAGCAGTTCTTC. Translated: CASSRTDGTSGKNEQFF.

This clonotype was seen many times. The chain is built from TRBV9 and TRBJ2-3; D not resolved. This CDR3 is built from 14 residues. Germline V CDR1 and CDR2: SGDLS, YYNGEE. The germline V and J ends were trimmed by 0 bases and 2 bases, with 7 bases remaining between them. CDR3 nucleotides: TGTGCCAGCAGCGTAGGTCCGGACACAGATACGCAGTATTTT. It is translated as CASSVGPDTDTQYF.

This clonotype was counted ten times or more. V usage is TRBV28 and J usage is TRBJ2-7, with D possibly being TRBD2 (6 bases). The CDR3 is 15 residues long. Germline V CDR1 and CDR2: MDHEN, SYDVKM. The V end was cut by 5 bases, the J end by 2 bases, with 16 bases between. CDR3 amino acids: CASSPAGSLPYEQYF. The CDR3 region has the DNA TGTGCCAGCAGTCCCGCGGGATCTCTTCCCTACGAGCAGTACTTC.

At least ten counts were recorded for this clonotype. The rearrangement links TRBV6-1 to TRBJ2-7; D is unclear. CDR3 length equals 11 residues. V dropped 7 bases and J dropped 2 bases, with 6 bases sitting between them. The germline gives CDR1 MNHNS, CDR2 SASEGT. CDR3 in DNA: TGTGCCAGCAAAGAGACCTACGAGCAGTACTTC. This encodes CASKETYEQYF.

V and J are TRBV3-1 and TRBJ2-1; TRBD2 matches 10 bases. Germline trimming cut 1 base from V and 0 bases from J; bases unmatched to any gene: 6. The CDR3 has 18 amino acids. CDR1 is LGHDT and CDR2 is YNNKEL in the germline V gene (reference sequence). CDR3 region: CASSQASGRAGSYNEQFF. The CDR3, as DNA: TGTGCCAGCAGCCAAGCAAGCGGGAGGGCCGGCTCCTACAATGAGCAGTTCTTC.

With respect to this clonotype: Compared with germline, one end of the junction differs, possibly owing to a read error. This chain joins TRBV13 and TRBJ2-1; 10 positions agree with TRBD2. CDR3 size: 18 residues. From germline, CDR1 is PRHDT and CDR2 FYEKMQ (reference sequence). Here the CDR3 reads CASSPILAGIPSYNEHFF. CDR3 bases: TGTGCCAGCAGCCCGATACTAGCGGGAATCCCCTCCTACAATGAGCATTTCTTC.

This clonotype came up a few times. The V and J genes are TRBV14 and TRBJ1-6; 9 bases agree with TRBD1. V lost 5 bases and J lost 9; bases outside the gene matches: 2. Germline lookup yields CDR1 SGHDN and CDR2 FVKESK. The CDR3 runs 13 residues. The CDR3 protein is CASSDRGSSPLHF. In DNA form, the CDR3 reads TGTGCCAGCAGCGACAGGGGGAGTTCACCCCTCCACTTT.

This clonotype was recorded a few times. This chain uses TRBV12-3 or TRBV12-4 with TRBJ1-1; D unresolved. V was pared by 1 base and J by 4 bases, with 10 bases between. This CDR3 comprises 14 residues. The CDR3, as DNA: TGTGCCAGCAGTTTAGGCCCAATGGGCACTGAAGCTTTCTTT. It specifies CASSLGPMGTEAFF.

This clonotype was counted ten times or more. The CDR3 sequence: CASSQGMGEARYEQYF. DNA of the CDR3: TGTGCCAGCAGCCAGGGGATGGGGGAGGCCCGCTACGAGCAGTACTTC. The rearrangement uses TRBV7-9 and TRBJ2-7, with D perhaps being TRBD1 or TRBD2 (6 bases each). The germline CDR1 and CDR2 sequences are SEHNR and FQNEAQ (reference sequence). This CDR3 is built from 16 residues. V was trimmed by 5 bases and J by 3 bases, leaving 20 bases between them.

This clonotype appeared many times. Its ends do not fully match the called genes, so a read error is possible. The chain is built from TRBV23-1 and TRBJ2-7; 10 bases map to TRBD1. TRBV23-1 carries the ORF label, with uncertain function. This CDR3 contains 17 residues. CDR3 in amino acids: CASSQASGTGDSDEQYF. The CDR3 bases are TGCGCCAGCAGTCAAGCCTCCGGGACAGGGGACTCCGACGAGCAGTACTTC.

This clonotype has at least ten counts. The chain links TRBV5-1 to TRBJ2-7; the D gene is possibly TRBD1 (6 bases). The germline CDR1 and CDR2 sequences are SGHRS and YFSETQ. The CDR3 covers 15 residues. Trimming stripped 0 bases from V and 2 bases from J, with 12 bases between. The CDR3 protein is CASSLAPGQTYEQYF. In DNA form, the CDR3 reads TGCGCCAGCAGCTTGGCCCCCGGACAGACCTACGAGCAGTACTTC.

This clonotype was counted many times. V is TRBV7-2 and J is TRBJ1-5; 8 nucleotides agree with TRBD1. The CDR3 is 15 residues long. Germline-derived CDR1 and CDR2 are SGHTA and FQGNSA. Trimming at V came to 2 bases and at J to 7 bases, leaving 7 bases not matched to a gene. CDR3 sequence (DNA): TGTGCCAGCAGCTTATTCGCAGGGGGCAGGCAGCCCCAGCATTTT. This codes for CASSLFAGGRQPQHF. Complete variable domain (other parts from reference TRBV7-2 and TRBJ1-5): GAGVSQSPSNKVTEKGKDVELRCDPISGHTALYWYRQSLGQGLEFLIYFQGNSAPDKSGLPSDRFSAERTGGSVSTLTIQRTQQEDSAVYLCASSLFAGGRQPQHFGDGTRLSIL.

The chain employs TRBV20-1 and TRBJ1-2, with D unresolved. Trimming took 2 bases from V and 6 from J, leaving 13 bases between them. Germline V CDR1 and CDR2: DFQATT, SNEGSKA (reference sequence). This CDR3 comprises 13 residues. This chain's CDR3 is CSARQTDMHGYTF. In DNA, the CDR3 is TGCAGTGCTAGACAGACCGATATGCATGGCTACACCTTC.

This clonotype appeared many times. The CDR3 bases are TGTGCCAGTAGTATCGACATCCTGCCATCCCATTTT. Residues: CASSIDILPSHF. The chain links TRBV19 to TRBJ1-5; D gene unclear. Germline CDR1 reads LNHDA; CDR2 reads SQIVND (reference sequence). V lost 3 bases to trimming and J lost 16 bases, with 16 bases between them. CDR3 size: 12 residues.

Ten or more counts support this clonotype. The chain joins TRBV5-6 to TRBJ2-3; D is unclear. The CDR3 is made up of 13 amino acids. Germline CDR1 and CDR2: SGHDT and YYEEEE. Trimming cost V 2 bases and J 3 bases, with 7 bases left between them. Here the CDR3 DNA reads TGTGCCAGCAGCTTCCCTCTTACAGATACGCAGTATTTT. It is translated as CASSFPLTDTQYF.

This clonotype came up a few times. The V and J genes are TRBV19 and TRBJ2-7; D not certain. Trimming cost V 4 bases and J 3 bases, with 10 bases left between them. The germline gives CDR1 LNHDA, CDR2 SQIVND (reference sequence). The CDR3 spans 13 residues. The CDR3 region has the DNA TGTGCCAGTAGTAGGGTGTTTCTCTACGAGCAGTACTTC. This codes for CASSRVFLYEQYF.

This clonotype was detected ten times or more. The chain joins TRBV5-6 to TRBJ1-4, with D unclear. This CDR3 comprises 14 residues. Trimming left V 2 bases short and J 5 bases short, with 10 bases between. CDR1 is SGHDT and CDR2 is YYEEEE in the germline V gene. This CDR3 is CASSFLQGNEKLFF. In nucleotides, the CDR3 is TGTGCCAGCAGCTTCTTGCAAGGGAATGAAAAACTGTTTTTT.

This clonotype was seen many times. The chain recombines TRBV23-1 with TRBJ1-1, with D hard to call. TRBV23-1 is an ORF, with its function uncertain. V was pared by 1 base and J by 3 bases, with 15 bases between. The CDR3 runs 16 residues. The CDR3 DNA reads TGCGCCAGCAGTCAATTACCCGGGAGAGGATACACTGAAGCTTTCTTT. Protein sequence: CASSQLPGRGYTEAFF.

This chain links TRBV20-1 with TRBJ2-5, with 7 positions matching TRBD2. Per the germline V gene, CDR1 is DFQATT and CDR2 is SNEGSKA (reference sequence). V gave up 0 bases and J gave up 2 bases; unmatched junction bases: 12. This CDR3 spans 17 amino acids. The CDR3 protein is CSARDKDQAGRQETQYF. DNA of the CDR3: TGCAGTGCTAGAGATAAAGATCAAGCGGGACGTCAAGAGACCCAGTACTTC.